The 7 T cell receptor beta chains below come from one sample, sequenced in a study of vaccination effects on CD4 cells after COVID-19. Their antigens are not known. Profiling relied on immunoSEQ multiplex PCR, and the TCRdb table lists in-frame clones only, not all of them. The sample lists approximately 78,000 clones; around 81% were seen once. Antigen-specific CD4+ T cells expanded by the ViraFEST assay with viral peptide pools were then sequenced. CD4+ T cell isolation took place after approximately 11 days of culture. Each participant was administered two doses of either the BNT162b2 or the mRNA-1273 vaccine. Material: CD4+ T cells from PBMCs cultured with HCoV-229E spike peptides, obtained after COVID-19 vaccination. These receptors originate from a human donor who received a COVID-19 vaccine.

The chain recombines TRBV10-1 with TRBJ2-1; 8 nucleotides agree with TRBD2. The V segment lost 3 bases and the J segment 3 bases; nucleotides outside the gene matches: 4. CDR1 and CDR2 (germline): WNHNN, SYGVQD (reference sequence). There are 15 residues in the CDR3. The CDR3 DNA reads TGCGCCAGCAGTGACTACCGGGGGGGCTACAATGAGCAGTTCTTC. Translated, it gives CASSDYRGGYNEQFF.

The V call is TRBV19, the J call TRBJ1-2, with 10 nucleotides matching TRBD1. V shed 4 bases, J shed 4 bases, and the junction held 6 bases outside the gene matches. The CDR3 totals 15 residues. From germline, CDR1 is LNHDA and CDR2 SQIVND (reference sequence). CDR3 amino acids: CASSNRDRGLYGYTF. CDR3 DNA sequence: TGTGCCAGTAGTAACCGGGACAGGGGACTCTATGGCTACACCTTC. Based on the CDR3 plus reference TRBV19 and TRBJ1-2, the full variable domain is DGGITQSPKYLFRKEGQNVTLSCEQNLNHDAMYWYRQDPGQGLRLIYYSQIVNDFQKGDIAEGYSVSREKKESFPLTVTSAQKNPTAFYLCASSNRDRGLYGYTFGSGTRLTVV.

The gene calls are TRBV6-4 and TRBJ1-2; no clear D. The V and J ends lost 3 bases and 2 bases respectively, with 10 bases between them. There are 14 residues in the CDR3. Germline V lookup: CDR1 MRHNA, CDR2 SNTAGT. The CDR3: CASSEGGGNYGYTF. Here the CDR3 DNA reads TGTGCCAGCAGTGAGGGCGGAGGGAACTATGGCTACACCTTC.

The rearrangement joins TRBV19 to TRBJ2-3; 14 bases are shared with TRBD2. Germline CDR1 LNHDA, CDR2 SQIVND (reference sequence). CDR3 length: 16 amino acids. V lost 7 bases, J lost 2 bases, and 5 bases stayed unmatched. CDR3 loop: CASTRTSGGPTDTQYF. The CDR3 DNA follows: TGTGCCAGTACCCGGACTAGCGGGGGGCCCACAGATACGCAGTATTTT.

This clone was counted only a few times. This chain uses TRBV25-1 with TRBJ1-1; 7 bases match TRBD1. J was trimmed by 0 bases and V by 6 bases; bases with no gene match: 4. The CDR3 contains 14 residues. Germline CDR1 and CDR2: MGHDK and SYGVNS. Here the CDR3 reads CASRRGQLNTEAFF. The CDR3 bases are TGTGCCAGCAGACGGGGACAGTTGAACACTGAAGCTTTCTTT.

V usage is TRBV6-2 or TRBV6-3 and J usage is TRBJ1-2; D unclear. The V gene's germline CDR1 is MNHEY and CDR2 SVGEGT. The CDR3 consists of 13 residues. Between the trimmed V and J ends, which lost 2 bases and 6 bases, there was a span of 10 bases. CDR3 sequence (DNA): TGTGCCAGCAGTTACGCCAGGAAAAATGGCTACACCTTC. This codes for CASSYARKNGYTF.

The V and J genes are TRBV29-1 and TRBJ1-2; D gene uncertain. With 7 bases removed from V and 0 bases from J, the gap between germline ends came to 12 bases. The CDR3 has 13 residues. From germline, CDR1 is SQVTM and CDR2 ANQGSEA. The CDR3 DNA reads TGCAGCGCTTCAATCCAGGCTAACTATGGCTACACCTTC. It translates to CSASIQANYGYTF.